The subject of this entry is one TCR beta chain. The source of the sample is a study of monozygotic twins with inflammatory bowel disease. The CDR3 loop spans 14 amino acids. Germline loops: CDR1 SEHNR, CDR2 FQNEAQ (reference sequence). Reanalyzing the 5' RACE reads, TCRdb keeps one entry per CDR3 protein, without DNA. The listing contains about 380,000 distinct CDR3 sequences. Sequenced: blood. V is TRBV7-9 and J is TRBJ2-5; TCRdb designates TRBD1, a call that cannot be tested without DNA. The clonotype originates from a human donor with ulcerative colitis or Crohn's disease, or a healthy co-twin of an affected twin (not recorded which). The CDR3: CASSLAQGRGSQYF.